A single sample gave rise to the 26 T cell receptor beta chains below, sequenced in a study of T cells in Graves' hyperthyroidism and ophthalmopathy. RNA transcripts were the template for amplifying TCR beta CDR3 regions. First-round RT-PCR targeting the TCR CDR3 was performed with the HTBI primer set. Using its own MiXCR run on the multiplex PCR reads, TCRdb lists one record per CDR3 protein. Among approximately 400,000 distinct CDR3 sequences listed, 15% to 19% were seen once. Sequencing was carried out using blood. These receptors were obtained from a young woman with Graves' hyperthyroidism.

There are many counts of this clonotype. The CDR3 sequence is CASSYLGLALALHF. DNA for the CDR3: TGTGCCAGCAGTTACCTCGGGTTAGCTCTGGCCCTCCACTTT. This rearrangement joins TRBV6-5 to TRBJ1-6; D uncertain. This CDR3 is built from 14 residues. The germline V gene encodes CDR1 MNHEY and CDR2 SVGAGI. V shed 2 bases and J shed 14 bases, with 16 bases lying between them.

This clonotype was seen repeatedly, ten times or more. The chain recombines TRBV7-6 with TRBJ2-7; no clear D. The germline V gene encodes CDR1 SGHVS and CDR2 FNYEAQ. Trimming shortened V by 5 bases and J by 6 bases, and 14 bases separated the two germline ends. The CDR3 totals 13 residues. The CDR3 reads CASSPTTRTEQYF. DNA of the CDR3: TGTGCCAGCAGCCCTACCACCAGGACCGAGCAGTACTTC.

The CDR3 DNA reads TGCGCCAGCAGTGAACAGGGGGCCACCTACGAGCAGTACTTC. Its protein is CASSEQGATYEQYF. This chain connects TRBV10-2 to TRBJ2-7; TRBD1 agrees at 9 bases. The length of the CDR3 is 14 residues. CDR1 and CDR2 from the germline V gene are WSHSY and SAAADI. V dropped 3 bases and J dropped 2; count of bases not matched to a gene: 2.

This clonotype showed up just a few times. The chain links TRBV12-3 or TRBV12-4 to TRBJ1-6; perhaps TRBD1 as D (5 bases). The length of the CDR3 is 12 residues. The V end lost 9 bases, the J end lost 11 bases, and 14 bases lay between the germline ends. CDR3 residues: CASVKGRAPLHF. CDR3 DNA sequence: TGTGCCAGTGTCAAGGGCAGGGCACCCCTCCACTTT.

DNA for the CDR3: TGTGCCAGCAGCCACGGGGACAGGGGGCGAAATCAGCCCCAGCATTTT. Translating it yields CASSHGDRGRNQPQHF. The rearrangement joins TRBV3-1 to TRBJ1-5; 12 nucleotides align to TRBD1. The junction had 4 bases not matched to a gene; V was cut back by 3 bases and J by 4 bases. The V gene's germline CDR1 is LGHDT and CDR2 YNNKEL (reference sequence). The length of the CDR3 is 16 residues.

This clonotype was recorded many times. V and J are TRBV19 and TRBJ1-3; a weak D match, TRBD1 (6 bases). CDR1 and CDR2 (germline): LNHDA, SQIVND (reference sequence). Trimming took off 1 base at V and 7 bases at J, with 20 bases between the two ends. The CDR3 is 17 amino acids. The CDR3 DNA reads TGTGCCAGTAGTATAGGCCCGACAGGATCCGCACGGAACACCATATATTTT. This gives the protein CASSIGPTGSARNTIYF.

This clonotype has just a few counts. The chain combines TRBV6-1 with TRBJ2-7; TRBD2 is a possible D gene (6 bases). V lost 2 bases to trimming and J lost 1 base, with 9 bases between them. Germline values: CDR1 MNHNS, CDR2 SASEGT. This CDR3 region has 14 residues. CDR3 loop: CASSEIGGSYEQYF. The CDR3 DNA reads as TGTGCCAGCAGTGAAATCGGGGGTTCCTACGAGCAGTACTTC.

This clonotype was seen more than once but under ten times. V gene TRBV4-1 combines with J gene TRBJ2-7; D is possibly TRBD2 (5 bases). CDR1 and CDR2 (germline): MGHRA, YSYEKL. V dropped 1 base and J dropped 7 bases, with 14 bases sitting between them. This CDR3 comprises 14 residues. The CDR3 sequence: CASSQGTGLGEQYF. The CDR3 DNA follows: TGCGCCAGCAGCCAAGGAACGGGGTTGGGGGAGCAGTACTTC.

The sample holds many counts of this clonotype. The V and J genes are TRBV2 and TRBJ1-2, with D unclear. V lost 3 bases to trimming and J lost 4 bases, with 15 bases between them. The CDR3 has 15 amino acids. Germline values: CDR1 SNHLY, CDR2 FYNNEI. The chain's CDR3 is CASSDSAAHIYGYTF. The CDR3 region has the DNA TGTGCCAGCAGTGATTCGGCAGCCCACATCTATGGCTACACCTTC.

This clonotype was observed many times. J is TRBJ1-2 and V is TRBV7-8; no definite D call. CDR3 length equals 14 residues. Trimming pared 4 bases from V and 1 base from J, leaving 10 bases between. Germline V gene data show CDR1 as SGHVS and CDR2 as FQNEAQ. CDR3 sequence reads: CASSSRALNYGYTF. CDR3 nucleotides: TGTGCCAGCAGCTCTCGTGCCCTTAACTATGGCTACACCTTC.

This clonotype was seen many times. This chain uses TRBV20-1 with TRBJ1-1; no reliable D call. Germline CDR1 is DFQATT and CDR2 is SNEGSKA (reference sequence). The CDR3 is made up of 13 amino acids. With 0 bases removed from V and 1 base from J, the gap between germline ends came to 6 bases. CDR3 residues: CSARDLGNTEAFF. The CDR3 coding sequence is TGCAGTGCTAGAGATTTGGGGAACACTGAAGCTTTCTTT.

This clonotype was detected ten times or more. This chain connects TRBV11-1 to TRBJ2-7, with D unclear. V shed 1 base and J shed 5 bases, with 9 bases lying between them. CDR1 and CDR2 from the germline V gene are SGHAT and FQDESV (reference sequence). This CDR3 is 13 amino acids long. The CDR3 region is CASSLGALDEQYF. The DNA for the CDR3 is TGTGCCAGCAGCTTAGGAGCTCTCGACGAGCAGTACTTC.

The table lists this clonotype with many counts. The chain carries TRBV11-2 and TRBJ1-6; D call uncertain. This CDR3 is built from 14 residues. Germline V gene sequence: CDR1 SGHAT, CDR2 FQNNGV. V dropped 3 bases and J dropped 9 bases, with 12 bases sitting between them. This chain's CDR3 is CASSFRTVASPLHF. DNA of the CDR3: TGTGCCAGCAGCTTTCGGACCGTGGCTTCACCCCTCCACTTT.

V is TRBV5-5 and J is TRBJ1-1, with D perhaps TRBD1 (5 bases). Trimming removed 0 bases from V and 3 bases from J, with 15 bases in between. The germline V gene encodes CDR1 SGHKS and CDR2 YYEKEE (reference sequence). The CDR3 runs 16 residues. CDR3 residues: CASSLADVGEYTEAFF. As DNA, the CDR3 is TGTGCCAGCAGCTTGGCCGATGTAGGGGAATACACTGAAGCTTTCTTT.

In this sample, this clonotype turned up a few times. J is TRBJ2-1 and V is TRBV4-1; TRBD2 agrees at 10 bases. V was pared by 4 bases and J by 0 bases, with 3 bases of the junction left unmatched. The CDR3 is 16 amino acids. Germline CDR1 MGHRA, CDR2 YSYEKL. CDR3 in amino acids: CASSRTSGNSYNEQFF. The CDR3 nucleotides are TGCGCCAGCAGCCGGACTAGCGGTAACTCCTACAATGAGCAGTTCTTC.

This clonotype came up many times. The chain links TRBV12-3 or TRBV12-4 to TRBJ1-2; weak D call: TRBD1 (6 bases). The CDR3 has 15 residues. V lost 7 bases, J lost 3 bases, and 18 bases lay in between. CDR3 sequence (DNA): TGTGCCAGCACACTGATAAACAGGGTAGACTATGGCTACACCTTC. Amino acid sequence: CASTLINRVDYGYTF.

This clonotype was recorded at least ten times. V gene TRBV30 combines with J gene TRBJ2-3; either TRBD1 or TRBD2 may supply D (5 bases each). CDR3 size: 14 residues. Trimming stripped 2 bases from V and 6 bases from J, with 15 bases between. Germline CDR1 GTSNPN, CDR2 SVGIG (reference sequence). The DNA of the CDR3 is TGTGCCTGGAGTCCCAGGGCAGAGGGGGATACGCAGTATTTT. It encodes CAWSPRAEGDTQYF.

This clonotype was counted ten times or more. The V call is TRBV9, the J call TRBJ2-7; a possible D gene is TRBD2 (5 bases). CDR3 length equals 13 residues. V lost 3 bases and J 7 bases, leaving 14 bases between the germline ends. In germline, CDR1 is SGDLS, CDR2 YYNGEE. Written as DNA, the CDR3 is TGTGCCAGCAGCGCAGGACTGGTTTGGGAGCAGTACTTC. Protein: CASSAGLVWEQYF. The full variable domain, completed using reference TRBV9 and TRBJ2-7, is DSGVTQTPKHLITATGQRVTLRCSPRSGDLSVYWYQQSLDQGLQFLIQYYNGEERAKGNILERFSAQQFPDLHSELNLSSLELGDSALYFCASSAGLVWEQYFGPGTRLTVT.

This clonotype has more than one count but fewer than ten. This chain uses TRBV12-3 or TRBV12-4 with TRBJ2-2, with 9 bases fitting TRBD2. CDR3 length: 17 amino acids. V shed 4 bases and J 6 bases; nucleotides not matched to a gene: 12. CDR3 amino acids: CASSSFSGGRRAGELFF. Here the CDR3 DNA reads TGTGCCAGCAGTTCGTTTAGCGGGGGCCGGCGGGCCGGGGAGCTGTTTTTT.

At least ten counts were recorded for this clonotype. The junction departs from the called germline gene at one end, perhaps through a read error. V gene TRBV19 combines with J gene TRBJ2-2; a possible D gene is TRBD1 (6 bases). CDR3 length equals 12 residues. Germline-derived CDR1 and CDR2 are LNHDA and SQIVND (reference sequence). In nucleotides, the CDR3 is TGTGCCAGCAGTAGGGGGACCGGGGAGCTGTTTTTT. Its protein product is CASSRGTGELFF.

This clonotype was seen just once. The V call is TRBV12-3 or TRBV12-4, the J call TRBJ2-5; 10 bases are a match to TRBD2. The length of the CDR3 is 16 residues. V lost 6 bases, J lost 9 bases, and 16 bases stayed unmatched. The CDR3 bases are TGTGCCAGCAGGGCCACTCTAGCGGGAGTGTCAGTGGCCCAGTACTTC. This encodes CASRATLAGVSVAQYF.

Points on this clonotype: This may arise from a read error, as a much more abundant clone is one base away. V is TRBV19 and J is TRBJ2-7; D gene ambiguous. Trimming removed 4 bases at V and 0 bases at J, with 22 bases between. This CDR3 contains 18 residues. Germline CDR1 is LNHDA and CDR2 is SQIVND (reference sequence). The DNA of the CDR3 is TGTGCCAGTAGTAATGCTGGGATGGTCATACCAAGCTCCTACGAGCAGTACTTC. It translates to CASSNAGMVIPSSYEQYF.

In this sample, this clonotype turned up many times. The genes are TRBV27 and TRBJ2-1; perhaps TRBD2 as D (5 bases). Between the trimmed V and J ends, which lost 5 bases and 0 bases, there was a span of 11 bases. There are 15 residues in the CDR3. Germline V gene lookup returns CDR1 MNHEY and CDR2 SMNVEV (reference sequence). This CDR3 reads CASSPTISSYNEQFF. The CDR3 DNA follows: TGTGCCAGCAGTCCGACTATAAGCTCCTACAATGAGCAGTTCTTC.

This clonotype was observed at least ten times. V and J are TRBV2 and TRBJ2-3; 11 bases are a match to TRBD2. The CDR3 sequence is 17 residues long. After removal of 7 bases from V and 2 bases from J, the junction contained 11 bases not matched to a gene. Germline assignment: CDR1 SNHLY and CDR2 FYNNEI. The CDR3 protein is CASTPGLAAGITDTQYF. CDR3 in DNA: TGTGCCAGCACGCCGGGACTAGCGGCTGGGATCACAGATACGCAGTATTTT. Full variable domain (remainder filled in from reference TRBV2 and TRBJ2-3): EPEVTQTPSHQVTQMGQEVILRCVPISNHLYFYWYRQILGQKVEFLVSFYNNEISEKSEIFDDQFSVERPDGSNFTLKIRSTKLEDSAMYFCASTPGLAAGITDTQYFGPGTRLTVL.

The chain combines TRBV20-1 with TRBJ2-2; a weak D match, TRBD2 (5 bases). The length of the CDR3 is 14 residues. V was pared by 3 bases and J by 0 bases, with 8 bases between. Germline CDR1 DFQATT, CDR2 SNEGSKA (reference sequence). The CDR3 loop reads CSAREAANTGELFF. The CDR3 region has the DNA TGCAGTGCTAGGGAGGCAGCGAACACCGGGGAGCTGTTTTTT.

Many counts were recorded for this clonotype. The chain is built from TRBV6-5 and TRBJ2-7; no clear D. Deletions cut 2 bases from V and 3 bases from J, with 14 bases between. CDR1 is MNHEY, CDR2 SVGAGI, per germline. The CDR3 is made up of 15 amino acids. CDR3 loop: CASSYLPGPDYEQYF. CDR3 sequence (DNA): TGTGCCAGCAGTTACCTCCCAGGACCAGACTACGAGCAGTACTTC.